The 27 T cell receptor beta chains presented below share a single source sample, sequenced in a study of shared clonotypes between healthy human individuals. Sequencing was performed with immunoSEQ multiplex PCR; in TCRdb, only in-frame clones are kept and a portion is missing. Of 550,000 to 850,000 clones in the sample, around 67% were seen once. Material: memory CD4+ T cells sorted from blood. The subset was: CD45RA-negative fraction. These receptors originate from a woman aged 30 to 39 in good health.

The chain is built from TRBV19 and TRBJ2-3; D remains unclear. V was pared by 3 bases and J by 1 base, with 5 bases between. Germline lookup yields CDR1 LNHDA and CDR2 SQIVND (reference sequence). The CDR3 loop spans 13 amino acids. CDR3 region: CASSISGTDTQYF. CDR3 DNA sequence: TGTGCCAGTAGTATCAGCGGCACAGATACGCAGTATTTT.

The rearrangement uses TRBV16 and TRBJ2-1; possibly TRBD2 for D (5 bases). Trimming cost V 3 bases and J 2 bases, with 11 bases left between them. Germline V lookup: CDR1 KGHSY, CDR2 FQNENV. This CDR3 region has 15 residues. CDR3 amino acids: CASSQTWETYNEQFF. CDR3 sequence (DNA): TGTGCCAGCAGCCAGACGTGGGAGACCTACAATGAGCAGTTCTTC.

This clone was detected only a few times. For the CDR3, the DNA is TGTGCCTGGAGGGGCGGGGGGTACGAGCAGTACTTC. Translating gives CAWRGGGYEQYF. The chain couples TRBV30 to TRBJ2-7; 8 nucleotides line up with TRBD2. The length of the CDR3 is 12 residues. Germline V gene lookup returns CDR1 GTSNPN and CDR2 SVGIG (reference sequence). V lost 3 bases, J lost 4 bases, and 2 bases stayed unmatched.

The rearrangement links TRBV28 to TRBJ2-7, with D tentatively TRBD1 (6 bases). Per the germline V gene, CDR1 is MDHEN and CDR2 is SYDVKM. The CDR3 contains 14 residues. Trimming took off 11 bases at V and 5 bases at J, with 22 bases between the two ends. The chain's CDR3 is CASTESTGSHEQYF. In DNA, the CDR3 is TGTGCCTCGACGGAGAGTACAGGGAGCCACGAGCAGTACTTC. The variable domain in full, with the rest retrieved from reference TRBV28 and TRBJ2-7, is DVKVTQSSRYLVKRTGEKVFLECVQDMDHENMFWYRQDPGLGLRLIYFSYDVKMKEKGDIPEGYSVSREKKERFSLILESASTNQTSMYLCASTESTGSHEQYFGPGTRLTVT.

The J gene is TRBJ2-5, the V gene TRBV11-2, with D possibly being TRBD1 (6 bases). Trimming removed 5 bases from V and 4 bases from J, with 17 bases in between. The CDR3 length is 15 residues. Germline loops: CDR1 SGHAT, CDR2 FQNNGV. This CDR3 reads CASSTDSVGRETQYF. The CDR3 DNA sequence: TGTGCCAGCAGCACGGACAGTGTAGGCCGAGAGACCCAGTACTTC.

This chain links TRBV7-9 with TRBJ2-7, with 9 bases matching TRBD1. The CDR3 consists of 14 residues. V lost 1 base, J lost 3 bases, and 1 base stayed unmatched. Germline loops: CDR1 SEHNR, CDR2 FQNEAQ (reference sequence). CDR3 coding DNA: TGTGCCAGCAGCTTAGGGGGACAGGGCTACGAGCAGTACTTC. This gives the protein CASSLGGQGYEQYF.

The J gene is TRBJ2-5, the V gene TRBV4-1; D may be TRBD2 (5 bases). Trimming took 4 bases from V and 2 from J, leaving 11 bases between them. The CDR3 has 14 residues. Germline V CDR1 and CDR2: MGHRA, YSYEKL. The CDR3 loop reads CASSRREGQETQYF. Written as DNA, the CDR3 is TGCGCCAGCAGCCGCCGGGAAGGTCAAGAGACCCAGTACTTC.

This clone is a singleton in its sample. The chain combines TRBV11-3 with TRBJ1-2, with 7 nucleotides matching TRBD1. V shed 4 bases, J shed 6 bases, and the junction held 5 bases outside the gene matches. CDR1 and CDR2 from the germline V gene are SGHNT and YENEEA. The CDR3 has 13 residues. CDR3 DNA: TGTGCCAGCAGCTCCACAGGGGTGGATGGCTACACCTTC. Translating gives CASSSTGVDGYTF.

The V gene is TRBV5-1, the J gene TRBJ2-1; 11 bases match TRBD2. V dropped 4 bases and J dropped 6; count of bases not matched to a gene: 6. Germline CDR1 SGHRS, CDR2 YFSETQ. This CDR3 contains 15 residues. The CDR3 loop is CASSQLAGGSNEQFF. The CDR3 region has the DNA TGCGCCAGCAGCCAGCTAGCGGGAGGTAGCAATGAGCAGTTCTTC. The whole variable domain, remainder taken from reference TRBV5-1 and TRBJ2-1, is KAGVTQTPRYLIKTRGQQVTLSCSPISGHRSVSWYQQTPGQGLQFLFEYFSETQRNKGNFPGRFSGRQFSNSRSEMNVSTLELGDSALYLCASSQLAGGSNEQFFGPGTRLTVL.

This chain uses TRBV6-5 with TRBJ2-4; possibly TRBD2 for D (5 bases). Trimming removed 2 bases from V and 9 bases from J, with 14 bases in between. The CDR3 contains 14 residues. Germline lookup yields CDR1 MNHEY and CDR2 SVGAGI. CDR3: CASSYRADHIIQYF. Here the CDR3 DNA reads TGTGCCAGCAGTTACCGAGCGGATCACATCATTCAGTACTTC.

The chain is built from TRBV19 and TRBJ2-7; possible D gene TRBD2, 5 bases. Germline CDR1 LNHDA, CDR2 SQIVND (reference sequence). V was shortened by 5 bases and J by 9 bases, with 26 bases between the two germline ends. This CDR3 spans 16 amino acids. The CDR3 here is CASSSNQDFRKRVQYF. In DNA, the CDR3 is TGTGCCAGTAGTTCCAATCAGGACTTCAGGAAGCGAGTGCAGTACTTC.

Comment on this clone: This may be a read error, as it is one base from a much larger clone. Other DNA variants within this sample encode the same CDR3. This chain links TRBV5-4 with TRBJ2-3; D is undetermined. The germline V gene encodes CDR1 SGHNT and CDR2 YYREEE (reference sequence). The V end was cut by 2 bases, the J end by 0 bases, with 1 base between. CDR3 length: 12 amino acids. CDR3 loop: CASSLSTDTQYF. DNA of the CDR3: TGTGCCAGCAGCTTAAGCACAGATACGCAGTATTTT.

This sequence joins TRBV5-6 and TRBJ2-7; D possibly corresponds to TRBD1 (6 bases). CDR3 length: 14 residues. Trimming cost V 3 bases and J 3 bases, with 13 bases left between them. Germline lookup yields CDR1 SGHDT and CDR2 YYEEEE. CDR3 in DNA: TGTGCCAGCAGCTCCAAGACAGGATACTACGAGCAGTACTTC. As protein: CASSSKTGYYEQYF.

This clone was recorded a few times. The chain combines TRBV5-1 with TRBJ1-3; 9 bases are a match to TRBD1. Germline lookup yields CDR1 SGHRS and CDR2 YFSETQ. V was clipped by 4 bases and J by 4 bases; unmatched bases: 12. The CDR3 has 17 amino acids. The CDR3 region has the DNA TGCGCCAGCAGCCCGAGGGACAGGGAGACTGCGGGAAACACCATATATTTT. Translated: CASSPRDRETAGNTIYF.

This chain joins TRBV4-2 and TRBJ2-3; D remains unclear. V was shortened by 0 bases and J by 2 bases, with 9 bases between the two germline ends. This CDR3 is built from 15 residues. The germline V gene has CDR1 LGHNA and CDR2 YNFKEQ. This chain's CDR3 is CASSQDFAPTDTQYF. Written as DNA, the CDR3 is TGTGCCAGCAGCCAAGATTTCGCCCCCACAGATACGCAGTATTTT.

This chain joins TRBV5-4 and TRBJ2-3; D is perhaps TRBD2 (6 bases). Germline V gene sequence: CDR1 SGHNT, CDR2 YYREEE (reference sequence). V lost 0 bases, J lost 5 bases, and 10 bases lay in between. This CDR3 has 14 residues. This CDR3 reads CASSLAGAGDTQYF. CDR3 sequence (DNA): TGTGCCAGCAGCTTGGCGGGAGCGGGAGATACGCAGTATTTT. Drawing the rest from reference TRBV5-4 and TRBJ2-3, the complete variable domain is ETGVTQSPTHLIKTRGQQVTLRCSSQSGHNTVSWYQQALGQGPQFIFQYYREEENGRGNFPPRFSGLQFPNYSSELNVNALELDDSALYLCASSLAGAGDTQYFGPGTRLTVL.

This rearrangement joins TRBV2 to TRBJ2-5; maybe TRBD1 (6 bases). V lost 8 bases and J lost 4, with 11 bases in between. This CDR3 contains 12 residues. CDR1 is SNHLY, CDR2 FYNNEI, per germline. Written as DNA, the CDR3 is TGTGCCAGCGATTGGGACACAGAGACCCAGTACTTC. This translates into CASDWDTETQYF.

Details on this clone: This clone may be a read error of a much larger clone one base away. The gene calls are TRBV27 and TRBJ2-5, with D unclear. The CDR3 consists of 12 residues. Trimming stripped 4 bases from V and 0 bases from J, with 3 bases between. From germline, CDR1 is MNHEY and CDR2 SMNVEV (reference sequence). The CDR3 nucleotides read TGTGCCAGCAGTTGGTACCAAGAGACCCAGTACTTC. It is translated as CASSWYQETQYF.

This clone was detected a few times. V usage is TRBV11-1 and J usage is TRBJ2-7; 9 nucleotides agree with TRBD1. This CDR3 is 12 amino acids long. CDR1 and CDR2 (germline): SGHAT, FQDESV (reference sequence). V dropped 5 bases and J dropped 6; count of bases not matched to a gene: 2. CDR3 protein: CASSPDRGEQYF. The CDR3 DNA sequence: TGTGCCAGCAGCCCGGACAGGGGCGAGCAGTACTTC.

This clone was picked up many times. This chain's CDR3 is CASSLPGTGREETQYF. The CDR3 DNA reads TGCGCCAGCAGCTTGCCGGGGACAGGGAGGGAAGAGACCCAGTACTTC. The J gene is TRBJ2-5, the V gene TRBV5-1; TRBD1 agrees at 9 bases. Looked up from germline, CDR1 is SGHRS and CDR2 is YFSETQ. V lost 1 base, J lost 3 bases, and 7 bases stayed unmatched. The CDR3 is 16 residues long.

V and J are TRBV5-5 and TRBJ1-2; maybe TRBD1 (5 bases). Germline values: CDR1 SGHKS, CDR2 YYEKEE (reference sequence). This CDR3 comprises 13 residues. Trimming removed 2 bases from V and 2 bases from J, with 7 bases in between. CDR3 sequence reads: CASSLRQNYGYTF. The CDR3, as DNA: TGTGCCAGCAGCTTAAGACAGAACTATGGCTACACCTTC.

The CDR3 region has the DNA TGTGCCAGCAGGGAGATTAAGCACAATGAGCAGTTCTTC. Encoded protein: CASREIKHNEQFF. This chain uses TRBV2 with TRBJ2-1; no clear D gene. This CDR3 region has 13 residues. The ends were cut back, 6 bases at V and 5 bases at J, with 11 bases in the middle. Germline CDR1 is SNHLY and CDR2 is FYNNEI.

The rearrangement joins TRBV2 to TRBJ2-5, with 7 bases that match TRBD1. Germline values: CDR1 SNHLY, CDR2 FYNNEI. V trimming: 7 bases; J trimming: 7 bases; junction bases outside the gene matches: 12. The CDR3 runs 14 residues. This CDR3 is CASNPGQTYGTQYF. The CDR3 nucleotides are TGTGCCAGCAATCCGGGACAGACCTATGGGACCCAGTACTTC.

The chain joins TRBV7-2 to TRBJ1-2; D is uncertain. The CDR3 has 14 residues. Germline V gives CDR1 SGHTA, CDR2 FQGNSA. V was clipped by 1 base and J by 5 bases, with 11 bases between them. The CDR3: CASSLGWRIYGYTF. CDR3 DNA: TGTGCCAGCAGCTTAGGGTGGCGGATATATGGCTACACCTTC. Using reference TRBV7-2 and TRBJ1-2 for the parts outside the CDR3, the full variable domain is GAGVSQSPSNKVTEKGKDVELRCDPISGHTALYWYRQSLGQGLEFLIYFQGNSAPDKSGLPSDRFSAERTGGSVSTLTIQRTQQEDSAVYLCASSLGWRIYGYTFGSGTRLTVV.

The CDR3 protein is CASSIRRFRGLGEQYF. As DNA, the CDR3 is TGTGCCAGCAGCATTAGGAGGTTCCGGGGCCTAGGGGAGCAGTACTTC. The chain recombines TRBV28 with TRBJ2-7; D tentatively reads TRBD1 or TRBD2 (5 bases each). V lost 6 bases to trimming and J lost 7 bases, with 25 bases between them. The CDR3 spans 16 residues. Germline values: CDR1 MDHEN, CDR2 SYDVKM.

The J gene is TRBJ1-4, the V gene TRBV5-8; 8 positions match TRBD1. This CDR3 spans 16 amino acids. Germline loops: CDR1 SGHTS, CDR2 YDEGEE. J was trimmed by 7 bases and V by 5 bases; bases with no gene match: 13. CDR3 DNA: TGTGCCAGCAGGCACGCTGCAGGGGGCGCGGTTGAAAAACTGTTTTTT. Amino acids: CASRHAAGGAVEKLFF.

The rearrangement links TRBV11-3 to TRBJ2-7; D is perhaps TRBD2 (6 bases). The V gene lost 5 bases and the J gene lost 5 bases, with 16 bases spanning the gap. Germline V gene sequence: CDR1 SGHNT, CDR2 YENEEA. The CDR3 spans 14 residues. CDR3 nucleotides: TGTGCCAGCAGCCGGGACTCCTCGGCCGACGAGCAGTACTTC. It encodes CASSRDSSADEQYF.